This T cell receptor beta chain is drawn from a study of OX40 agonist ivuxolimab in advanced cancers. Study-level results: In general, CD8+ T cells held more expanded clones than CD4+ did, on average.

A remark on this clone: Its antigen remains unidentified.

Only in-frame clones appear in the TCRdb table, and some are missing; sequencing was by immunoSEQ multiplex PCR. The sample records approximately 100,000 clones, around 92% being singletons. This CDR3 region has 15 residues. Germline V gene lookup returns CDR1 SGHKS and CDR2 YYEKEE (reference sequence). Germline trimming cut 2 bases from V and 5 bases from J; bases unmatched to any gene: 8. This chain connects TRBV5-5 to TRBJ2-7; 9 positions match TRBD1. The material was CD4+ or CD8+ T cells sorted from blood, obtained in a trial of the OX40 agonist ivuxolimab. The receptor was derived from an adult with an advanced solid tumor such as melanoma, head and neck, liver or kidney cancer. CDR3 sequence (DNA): TGTGCCAGCAGCTTCCCGGGACAGGGAGAAAACGAGCAGTACTTC. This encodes CASSFPGQGENEQYF.